The 5 T cell receptor beta chains listed next were all sequenced from one sample in a study of T cells in localized non-small cell lung cancer. Produced via immunoSEQ multiplex PCR; TCRdb's table is partial and in-frame only. The sample lists tens of thousands of clones; around 90% were seen once. Material: peripheral blood, obtained before any cancer treatment. These receptors came from a man between 40 and 70 years old with stage I squamous cell lung carcinoma.

The gene calls are TRBV7-2 and TRBJ2-1; 8 bases line up with TRBD2. The germline V gene encodes CDR1 SGHTA and CDR2 FQGNSA. The length of the CDR3 is 15 residues. The ends lost 3 bases at V and 7 bases at J; junction bases unmatched: 8. The CDR3 DNA follows: TGTGCCAGCAGCTTTCAAGCGGGAGAAGAGAATGAGCAGTTCTTC. Translating it yields CASSFQAGEENEQFF.

The rearrangement uses TRBV25-1 and TRBJ2-5; D is uncertain. CDR3 length equals 13 residues. Germline V gene data show CDR1 as MGHDK and CDR2 as SYGVNS. The ends were cut back, 0 bases at V and 5 bases at J, with 7 bases in the middle. CDR3 protein: CASSEYGGETQYF. The CDR3 bases are TGTGCCAGCAGTGAATACGGTGGGGAGACCCAGTACTTC.

The chain is built from TRBV7-2 and TRBJ1-2, with D maybe TRBD1 (6 bases). The CDR3 is 13 residues long. The germline V gene encodes CDR1 SGHTA and CDR2 FQGNSA. The V end was cut by 5 bases, the J end by 2 bases, with 9 bases between. CDR3 bases: TGTGCCAGCAGCCCTGGACAGAACTATGGCTACACCTTC. This encodes CASSPGQNYGYTF.

V and J are TRBV5-1 and TRBJ1-2; D call uncertain. V lost 0 bases and J lost 5, with 14 bases in between. This CDR3 spans 15 amino acids. The V gene's germline CDR1 is SGHRS and CDR2 YFSETQ. The CDR3 bases are TGCGCCAGCAGCTTGGACAGCCTGCAAACTTATGGCTACACCTTC. As protein: CASSLDSLQTYGYTF.

This clone showed up just a few times. V usage is TRBV28 and J usage is TRBJ1-1; D unresolved. The germline V gene encodes CDR1 MDHEN and CDR2 SYDVKM. The V gene lost 2 bases and the J gene lost 2 bases, with 18 bases spanning the gap. There are 17 residues in the CDR3. The CDR3, as DNA: TGTGCCAGCAGTTTAACTAGGTCAGCAAGTAGAAACACTGAAGCTTTCTTT. It specifies CASSLTRSASRNTEAFF.